Each of the 12 T cell receptor beta chains below was sequenced from the same sample in a study of early T cells in non-severe SARS-CoV-2 infection. MiXCR, applied by TCRdb to the 5' RACE reads, yields one record per CDR3 protein. The table includes some 80,000 distinct CDR3 sequences, roughly 12% detected once. The sample consisted of whole blood, taken at baseline. The receptors were gathered from an adult who was a healthcare worker with PCR-confirmed SARS-CoV-2 infection or an uninfected control (not recorded which). The donor label of this sample is uncertain.

This clonotype was seen a handful of times. The chain couples TRBV6-2 or TRBV6-3 to TRBJ2-4; 12 bases map to TRBD2. Germline lookup yields CDR1 MNHEY and CDR2 SVGEGT. CDR3 length: 18 residues. Trimming at V came to 5 bases and at J to 0 bases, leaving 8 bases not matched to a gene. The CDR3 sequence: CASSLRLAGVLAKNIQYF. The CDR3 DNA is TGTGCCAGCAGTCTGCGACTAGCGGGGGTCCTAGCCAAAAACATTCAGTACTTC.

The genes are TRBV19 and TRBJ1-3; D is possibly TRBD1 (6 bases). The CDR3 extends over 17 amino acids. Germline CDR1 LNHDA, CDR2 SQIVND (reference sequence). V was pared by 10 bases and J by 0 bases, with 22 bases between. CDR3 DNA sequence: TGTGCCACAGCCCGCCTGAGGGGGTCGAGCTCTGGAAACACCATATATTTT. The encoded protein is CATARLRGSSSGNTIYF.

This clonotype has only a few counts. The rearrangement joins TRBV5-1 to TRBJ1-2; 7 bases are a match to TRBD1. CDR3 size: 13 residues. The germline V gene has CDR1 SGHRS and CDR2 YFSETQ. With 2 bases clipped from V and 5 bases from J, the junction kept 3 bases outside the gene matches. The CDR3 reads CASSFTGEYGYTF. DNA for the CDR3: TGCGCCAGCAGCTTTACAGGGGAGTATGGCTACACCTTC.

This clonotype was observed a few times. V and J are TRBV9 and TRBJ2-3; no clear D gene. CDR1 and CDR2 (germline): SGDLS, YYNGEE. V gave up 0 bases and J gave up 7 bases, with 15 bases separating them. This CDR3 region has 15 residues. Here the CDR3 reads CASSVDRSPEYTQYF. The CDR3 nucleotides read TGTGCCAGCAGCGTAGATCGGTCCCCCGAATATACGCAGTATTTT.

The chain is built from TRBV2 and TRBJ1-2, with unresolved D. This CDR3 contains 12 residues. Germline CDR1 SNHLY, CDR2 FYNNEI. Between the trimmed V and J ends, which lost 2 bases and 4 bases, there was a span of 5 bases. The CDR3 sequence is CASSEQIYGYTF. The DNA for the CDR3 is TGTGCCAGCAGTGAACAGATCTATGGCTACACCTTC.

Only a few counts were recorded for this clonotype. The V gene is TRBV2, the J gene TRBJ2-3; 9 bases are a match to TRBD2. Germline CDR1 and CDR2: SNHLY and FYNNEI. The CDR3 runs 18 residues. V lost 0 bases to trimming and J lost 1 base; unmatched junction nucleotides: 8. The CDR3 loop is CASSEAGRSGRRTDTQYF. The CDR3 DNA follows: TGTGCCAGCAGTGAAGCGGGGAGGAGCGGGAGGCGCACAGATACGCAGTATTTT.

A few counts support this clonotype. This sequence joins TRBV7-6 and TRBJ2-1; 8 bases map to TRBD2. Germline V lookup: CDR1 SGHVS, CDR2 FNYEAQ. V lost 8 bases, J lost 8 bases, and 14 bases stayed unmatched. The length of the CDR3 is 15 residues. Written as DNA, the CDR3 is TGTGCCAGCTCAGCTGAAGTAGCGGGACCCGATGAGCAGTTCTTC. Its protein product is CASSAEVAGPDEQFF.

Many counts were recorded for this clonotype. The CDR3 DNA follows: TGTGCTAGTGGTTTAATGGGGGGCACTGAAGCTTTCTTT. It specifies CASGLMGGTEAFF. The chain employs TRBV12-5 and TRBJ1-1; a weak D match, TRBD1 (5 bases). Trimming took off 3 bases at V and 4 bases at J, with 9 bases between the two ends. The length of the CDR3 is 13 residues. The germline V gene encodes CDR1 LGHNT and CDR2 FRNRAP.

This clonotype was observed a few times. The rearrangement uses TRBV4-1 and TRBJ1-5; D possibly corresponds to TRBD1 (5 bases). V gave up 0 bases and J gave up 3 bases, with 9 bases separating them. The germline CDR1 and CDR2 sequences are MGHRA and YSYEKL. The CDR3 sequence is 15 residues long. CDR3 nucleotide sequence: TGCGCCAGCAGCCAAGACGACAGAATCAATCAGCCCCAGCATTTT. This codes for CASSQDDRINQPQHF.

Comment on this clonotype: This is likely an artifact of a read error, given a far larger clone one base away. This rearrangement joins TRBV7-2 to TRBJ2-3; no firm D call. The CDR3 consists of 11 residues. Trimming shortened V by 6 bases and J by 1 base, and 2 bases separated the two germline ends. Germline V gene data show CDR1 as SGHTA and CDR2 as FQGNSA. The CDR3 coding sequence is TGTGCCAGCAGTTGCACAGATACGCAGTATTTT. Protein sequence: CASSCTDTQYF.

In its sample, this clonotype was seen a few times. This chain links TRBV7-9 with TRBJ2-1; D unclear. Trimming took off 1 base at V and 9 bases at J, with 7 bases between the two ends. Germline V gives CDR1 SEHNR, CDR2 FQNEAQ (reference sequence). The CDR3 extends over 12 amino acids. The CDR3: CASSLGAFEQFF. In DNA, the CDR3 is TGTGCCAGCAGCTTAGGAGCCTTTGAGCAGTTCTTC.

This clonotype was counted a few times. The chain employs TRBV27 and TRBJ2-1, with 7 bases lining up with TRBD2. V dropped 3 bases and J dropped 6; count of bases not matched to a gene: 8. The CDR3 contains 15 residues. Germline-derived CDR1 and CDR2 are MNHEY and SMNVEV (reference sequence). CDR3 DNA sequence: TGTGCCAGCAGTTTCTCATTAGCGGGCCTCAATGAGCAGTTCTTC. This gives the protein CASSFSLAGLNEQFF.